The 9 T cell receptor beta chains below were found in one sample sequenced in a study of blood T cell repertoires in COVID-19. Profiling relied on immunoSEQ multiplex PCR, and the TCRdb table lists in-frame clones only, not all of them. The sample shows hundreds of thousands of clones, roughly 80% of them seen only once. Material for sequencing was peripheral blood. The source is a woman aged 70-85 years with acute or convalescent COVID-19.

J is TRBJ2-1 and V is TRBV7-2; 7 bases fit TRBD2. This CDR3 is 14 amino acids long. The germline CDR1 and CDR2 sequences are SGHTA and FQGNSA. With 4 bases clipped from V and 9 bases from J, the junction kept 9 bases outside the gene matches. The CDR3, as DNA: TGTGCCAGCAGCTACTCGATCGGGGAGGGTGAGCAGTTCTTC. Amino acid sequence: CASSYSIGEGEQFF.

V gene TRBV28 combines with J gene TRBJ2-2; D is perhaps TRBD2 (7 bases). Germline V gene sequence: CDR1 MDHEN, CDR2 SYDVKM. Trimming pared 7 bases from V and 3 bases from J, leaving 15 bases between. This CDR3 spans 15 amino acids. The CDR3 bases are TGTGCCAGCACCACCGGGGGGCTCGACACCGGGGAGCTGTTTTTT. Protein: CASTTGGLDTGELFF.

The CDR3 nucleotides are TGTGCCAGCAGCCCCGGGACAGGGGGCACTTCACCCCTCCACTTT. This gives the protein CASSPGTGGTSPLHF. The chain uses TRBV6-5 and TRBJ1-6, with 12 positions matching TRBD1. CDR1 and CDR2 (germline): MNHEY, SVGAGI. The CDR3 covers 15 residues. With 6 bases clipped from V and 9 bases from J, the junction kept 6 bases outside the gene matches.

The CDR3 region has the DNA TGTGCCAGCAGCTTATCGTCAGGGGGTTTCGACGAGCAGTACTTC. This encodes CASSLSSGGFDEQYF. The genes are TRBV7-9 and TRBJ2-7; 7 nucleotides agree with TRBD1. The trim removed 2 bases at V and 5 bases at J, leaving 9 bases unmatched. The germline V gene encodes CDR1 SEHNR and CDR2 FQNEAQ (reference sequence). The CDR3 has 15 amino acids.

The V call is TRBV3-1 (or the pseudogene TRBV3-2), the J call TRBJ1-1; D may be TRBD1 (5 bases). Germline lookup yields CDR1 LGHDT and CDR2 YNNKEL (reference sequence). CDR3 length: 14 amino acids. V was trimmed by 3 bases and J by 1 base, leaving 9 bases between them. The CDR3 loop is CASSHGQPNTEAFF. Here the CDR3 DNA reads TGTGCCAGCAGCCACGGACAACCGAACACTGAAGCTTTCTTT.

V gene TRBV13 combines with J gene TRBJ2-2; no reliable D call. Trimming removed 0 bases from V and 1 base from J, with 3 bases in between. Per the germline V gene, CDR1 is PRHDT and CDR2 is FYEKMQ (reference sequence). CDR3 length equals 14 residues. DNA for the CDR3: TGTGCCAGCAGCTTAGGCCTGAACACCGGGGAGCTGTTTTTT. As protein: CASSLGLNTGELFF. The variable domain in full, completed from reference TRBV13 and TRBJ2-2, reads AAGVIQSPRHLIKEKRETATLKCYPIPRHDTVYWYQQGPGQDPQFLISFYEKMQSDKGSIPDRFSAQQFSDYHSELNMSSLELGDSALYFCASSLGLNTGELFFGEGSRLTVL.

The chain uses TRBV4-1 and TRBJ2-1; 10 bases align to TRBD2. The CDR3 is 16 residues long. Per the germline V gene, CDR1 is MGHRA and CDR2 is YSYEKL. J was trimmed by 2 bases and V by 2 bases; bases with no gene match: 3. CDR3 amino acids: CASSQLAGAPYNEQFF. CDR3 sequence (DNA): TGCGCCAGCAGCCAACTAGCGGGGGCCCCCTACAATGAGCAGTTCTTC.

In its sample, this clone was seen a few times. The chain joins TRBV18 to TRBJ1-1; D unclear. Germline values: CDR1 KGHSH, CDR2 LQKENI. This CDR3 has 12 residues. V was shortened by 6 bases and J by 8 bases, with 13 bases between the two germline ends. CDR3 DNA: TGTGCCAGCTCTCAAACTACTCCCGAAGCTTTCTTT. This sequence encodes CASSQTTPEAFF.

V and J are TRBV5-4 and TRBJ1-1; weak D call: TRBD1 (6 bases). Germline V gene data show CDR1 as SGHNT and CDR2 as YYREEE (reference sequence). V lost 4 bases, J lost 0 bases, and 13 bases lay in between. CDR3 length: 15 amino acids. The DNA for the CDR3 is TGTGCCAGCAGCCGGGACATGACGATGAACACTGAAGCTTTCTTT. This encodes CASSRDMTMNTEAFF.